The 15 T cell receptor beta chains listed next were all sequenced from one sample in a study of T cell responses to AZD1222 COVID-19 vaccine. Clones were sequenced by immunoSEQ multiplex PCR, and TCRdb holds only the in-frame ones, with some missing. This sample has tens of thousands of clones, with around 87% found just once. The sequencing used peripheral blood, collected 28 days after the second AZD1222 dose. These receptors came from an adult who received the AZD1222 COVID-19 vaccine.

This rearrangement joins TRBV6-5 to TRBJ2-7; 8 bases fit TRBD1. Germline V gene data show CDR1 as MNHEY and CDR2 as SVGAGI. The CDR3 spans 15 residues. Losses at the gene ends were 7 bases for V and 4 bases for J; bases not matched to a gene: 12. The CDR3 nucleotides are TGTGCCAGCACCAAAGAAGCAGGGGGCTCTTACGAGCAGTACTTC. Translated: CASTKEAGGSYEQYF.

The chain couples TRBV9 to TRBJ1-1, with a possible D match to TRBD1 (5 bases). V was cut by 0 bases and J by 6 bases, with 12 bases left in between. CDR1 SGDLS and CDR2 YYNGEE come from the germline V gene. The CDR3 runs 14 residues. The CDR3 region has the DNA TGTGCCAGCAGCGTAGTGGTAGGGGTATCTGAAGCTTTCTTT. Amino acids: CASSVVVGVSEAFF.

The chain links TRBV6-1 to TRBJ1-5; no definite D call. The CDR3 runs 13 residues. Trimming left V 2 bases short and J 12 bases short, with 14 bases between. Looked up from germline, CDR1 is MNHNS and CDR2 is SASEGT. The CDR3 region has the DNA TGTGCCAGCAGTGAAATCCCAGAGCGGGTCCAGCATTTT. It translates to CASSEIPERVQHF.

This chain uses TRBV5-6 with TRBJ1-1; D is perhaps TRBD1 (6 bases). The CDR3 consists of 11 residues. Germline V CDR1 and CDR2: SGHDT, YYEEEE. Trimming cost V 3 bases and J 12 bases, with 12 bases left between them. The CDR3 here is CASSSGQRPFF. The CDR3 DNA is TGTGCCAGCAGCTCTGGACAGCGACCTTTCTTT.

This chain joins TRBV20-1 and TRBJ1-1; TRBD1 matches 12 bases. V was pared by 3 bases and J by 3 bases, with 5 bases of the junction left unmatched. Germline V lookup: CDR1 DFQATT, CDR2 SNEGSKA (reference sequence). There are 15 residues in the CDR3. Here the CDR3 DNA reads TGCAGTGCTAGTCGGGACAGGGGGCAGGACACTGAAGCTTTCTTT. Its translation: CSASRDRGQDTEAFF.

The chain combines TRBV6-5 with TRBJ2-7; 8 bases map to TRBD2. From germline, CDR1 is MNHEY and CDR2 SVGAGI. The CDR3 extends over 13 amino acids. The ends lost 10 bases at V and 4 bases at J; junction bases unmatched: 9. This chain's CDR3 is CATRGSGRYEQYF. CDR3 nucleotides: TGTGCCACCCGAGGAAGCGGGAGATACGAGCAGTACTTC.

Concerning this clone: Relative to the germline gene, one junction end is altered; a read error may explain this. The chain links TRBV6-2 or TRBV6-3 to TRBJ1-2; 9 bases line up with TRBD1. The CDR3 extends over 13 amino acids. Germline assignment: CDR1 MNHEY and CDR2 SVGEGT. The CDR3 reads CAGSPGQGRGYTF. In nucleotides, the CDR3 is TGTGCCGGCAGTCCGGGACAGGGTCGAGGCTACACCTTC.

The chain employs TRBV12-5 and TRBJ1-1; 10 nucleotides line up with TRBD1. V was pared by 3 bases and J by 4 bases, with 11 bases of the junction left unmatched. The CDR3 is 17 amino acids. Germline CDR1 is LGHNT and CDR2 is FRNRAP. As DNA, the CDR3 is TGTGCTAGTGGTTTACGGACAGGGGGGTGGGGAGCCACTGAAGCTTTCTTT. Translation gives CASGLRTGGWGATEAFF.

The chain uses TRBV6-4 and TRBJ2-4; D is uncertain. The CDR3 extends over 16 amino acids. V was cut by 1 base and J by 0 bases, with 10 bases left in between. Germline assignment: CDR1 MRHNA and CDR2 SNTAGT. CDR3 loop: CASSDCRLIAKNIQYF. The CDR3 region has the DNA TGTGCCAGCAGTGACTGCAGGCTAATAGCCAAAAACATTCAGTACTTC.

V gene TRBV7-2 combines with J gene TRBJ2-7, with D possibly being TRBD1 or TRBD2 (5 bases each). V was shortened by 5 bases and J by 7 bases, with 21 bases between the two germline ends. CDR1 SGHTA and CDR2 FQGNSA come from the germline V gene. This CDR3 comprises 15 residues. CDR3 sequence reads: CASSPGSFSPGEQYF. The CDR3, as DNA: TGTGCCAGCAGCCCAGGGTCGTTCTCCCCGGGGGAGCAGTACTTC.

This clone was counted only a few times. The chain employs TRBV29-1 and TRBJ1-2; TRBD1 aligns across 8 bases. This CDR3 is built from 17 residues. V was pared by 3 bases and J by 1 base, with 13 bases of the junction left unmatched. From germline, CDR1 is SQVTM and CDR2 ANQGSEA. The CDR3 is CSVDLEAGGFDNYGYTF. For the CDR3, the DNA is TGCAGCGTTGACCTCGAGGCAGGGGGCTTTGATAACTATGGCTACACCTTC.

V and J are TRBV9 and TRBJ1-1; D may be TRBD1 (6 bases). The germline gives CDR1 SGDLS, CDR2 YYNGEE. Trimming removed 4 bases from V and 5 bases from J, with 12 bases in between. The CDR3 spans 13 residues. CDR3 residues: CASSFQGGTEAFF. The CDR3 nucleotides read TGTGCCAGCAGCTTCCAAGGGGGTACTGAAGCTTTCTTT.

The rearrangement joins TRBV10-2 to TRBJ1-1; 9 bases align to TRBD1. After removal of 5 bases from V and 2 bases from J, the junction contained 3 bases not matched to a gene. Germline loops: CDR1 WSHSY, CDR2 SAAADI. This CDR3 is built from 14 residues. Here the CDR3 reads CASSQTGGNTEAFF. CDR3 coding DNA: TGCGCCAGCAGTCAGACAGGGGGAAACACTGAAGCTTTCTTT.

Written as DNA, the CDR3 is TGCGCCAGCAGCTTGGGCGCCGTGCGCTCTGGAAACACCATATATTTT. Translation gives CASSLGAVRSGNTIYF. The chain couples TRBV5-1 to TRBJ1-3; unclear D gene. V lost 0 bases, J lost 0 bases, and 10 bases lay in between. This CDR3 spans 16 amino acids. Per the germline V gene, CDR1 is SGHRS and CDR2 is YFSETQ.

This chain links TRBV2 with TRBJ2-7; possibly TRBD2 for D (5 bases). The CDR3 runs 14 residues. The ends were cut back, 7 bases at V and 2 bases at J, with 15 bases in the middle. Germline CDR1 SNHLY, CDR2 FYNNEI. CDR3: CASITLTTPYEQYF. CDR3 nucleotide sequence: TGTGCCAGCATAACCCTGACTACTCCCTACGAGCAGTACTTC.